Shown below are 14 T cell receptor beta chains from a single sample sequenced in a study of blood T cell repertoires in COVID-19. TCRdb's copy holds only in-frame clones and misses some; the assay was immunoSEQ multiplex PCR. The sample holds hundreds of thousands of clones, 85% seen once. The material sequenced was PBMCs or T cells enriched from blood (not recorded which). The receptors here all came from a woman in her 30s who had been exposed to COVID-19.

J is TRBJ2-3 and V is TRBV19, with D perhaps TRBD1 (6 bases). This CDR3 has 15 amino acids. CDR1 and CDR2 (germline): LNHDA, SQIVND (reference sequence). V lost 2 bases, J lost 7 bases, and 16 bases lay in between. The CDR3 here is CASSIPQMTGHTQYF. The CDR3 bases are TGTGCCAGTAGTATACCTCAGATGACAGGACATACGCAGTATTTT.

The V and J genes are TRBV7-9 and TRBJ1-6; 7 nucleotides match TRBD1. The CDR3 consists of 16 residues. The V and J ends lost 5 bases and 9 bases, in that order; junction bases with no gene match: 13. Germline V lookup: CDR1 SEHNR, CDR2 FQNEAQ (reference sequence). The CDR3 sequence: CASSDDTEGASSPLHF. In DNA, the CDR3 is TGTGCCAGCAGCGACGATACCGAGGGGGCATCTTCACCCCTCCACTTT. Full variable domain (remainder filled in from reference TRBV7-9 and TRBJ1-6): DTGVSQNPRHKITKRGQNVTFRCDPISEHNRLYWYRQTLGQGPEFLTYFQNEAQLEKSRLLSDRFSAERPKGSFSTLEIQRTEQGDSAMYLCASSDDTEGASSPLHFGNGTRLTVT.

This chain uses TRBV19 with TRBJ1-1; D uncertain. This CDR3 is 13 amino acids long. CDR1 is LNHDA, CDR2 SQIVND, per germline (reference sequence). Trimming removed 3 bases at V and 0 bases at J, with 5 bases between. CDR3 protein: CASSIKMNTEAFF. CDR3 bases: TGTGCCAGTAGTATTAAAATGAACACTGAAGCTTTCTTT.

This clone was picked up one time. The chain carries TRBV28 and TRBJ1-1, with 8 bases lining up with TRBD1. This CDR3 region has 15 residues. Germline CDR1 and CDR2: MDHEN and SYDVKM. The ends lost 5 bases at V and 1 base at J; junction bases unmatched: 6. The CDR3 spells CASSPGQGRNTEAFF. CDR3 DNA: TGTGCCAGCAGTCCAGGACAGGGTCGGAACACTGAAGCTTTCTTT.

There are a few counts of this clone. This chain's CDR3 is CASSVGQAGNTIYF. In DNA, the CDR3 is TGTGCCAGCAGCGTAGGACAGGCCGGAAACACCATATATTTT. V and J are TRBV9 and TRBJ1-3, with D possibly matching TRBD1 (6 bases). The CDR3 is 14 amino acids. V lost 0 bases and J 4 bases, leaving 8 bases between the germline ends. From germline, CDR1 is SGDLS and CDR2 YYNGEE.

This clone was seen a single time. The V and J genes are TRBV5-6 and TRBJ1-5; 7 positions agree with TRBD1. This CDR3 contains 14 residues. CDR1 is SGHDT and CDR2 is YYEEEE in the germline V gene. Unmatched junction bases numbered 5, after V lost 4 bases and J lost 4 bases. CDR3 nucleotide sequence: TGTGCCAGCAGCGCGGACAGGTTGAATCAGCCCCAGCATTTT. It encodes CASSADRLNQPQHF.

This clone was seen only once. The J gene is TRBJ1-6, the V gene TRBV30; weak D call: TRBD1 (6 bases). V was pared by 3 bases and J by 10 bases, with 19 bases between. The germline gives CDR1 GTSNPN, CDR2 SVGIG (reference sequence). CDR3 length equals 15 residues. The CDR3 coding sequence is TGTGCCTGGAGAGCAAAGGACAGCATTCGCTCACCCCTCCACTTT. It translates to CAWRAKDSIRSPLHF.

The chain has TRBV5-5 and TRBJ2-7; D call uncertain. Between the trimmed V and J ends, which lost 2 bases and 3 bases, there was a span of 9 bases. The length of the CDR3 is 13 residues. The germline V gene has CDR1 SGHKS and CDR2 YYEKEE (reference sequence). CDR3 DNA sequence: TGTGCCAGCAGCTTTGGAACGGGCTACGAGCAGTACTTC. Translation: CASSFGTGYEQYF.

This chain uses TRBV7-9 with TRBJ1-1, with D maybe TRBD1 (5 bases). The germline gives CDR1 SEHNR, CDR2 FQNEAQ (reference sequence). The length of the CDR3 is 15 residues. V was cut by 2 bases and J by 0 bases, with 10 bases left in between. The CDR3 DNA reads as TGTGCCAGCAGCTTAATTGGACAACTGAACACTGAAGCTTTCTTT. Translated: CASSLIGQLNTEAFF.

This chain links TRBV3-1 (or the pseudogene TRBV3-2) with TRBJ2-7; D unresolved. Germline V gene lookup returns CDR1 LGHDT and CDR2 YNNKEL (reference sequence). CDR3 length: 15 amino acids. Trimming cost V 0 bases and J 0 bases, with 9 bases left between them. The CDR3 loop is CASSQDRRISYEQYF. For the CDR3, the DNA is TGTGCCAGCAGCCAAGACAGGCGAATCTCCTACGAGCAGTACTTC.

The gene calls are TRBV7-2 and TRBJ1-5, with 7 bases identical to TRBD1. Germline assignment: CDR1 SGHTA and CDR2 FQGNSA. The CDR3 has 16 amino acids. Trimming at V came to 4 bases and at J to 3 bases, leaving 9 bases not matched to a gene. CDR3 residues: CASSSQGTGANQPQHF. For the CDR3, the DNA is TGTGCCAGCAGCTCCCAGGGCACAGGGGCCAATCAGCCCCAGCATTTT.

V is TRBV15 and J is TRBJ1-2; a weak D match, TRBD1 (6 bases). CDR3 length equals 15 residues. Germline V gene sequence: CDR1 LNHNV, CDR2 YYDKDF (reference sequence). V lost 0 bases to trimming and J lost 4 bases, with 12 bases between them. The CDR3 DNA is TGTGCCACCAGCAGAGATCCGGGAGGGGGCTATGGCTACACCTTC. As protein: CATSRDPGGGYGYTF.

The chain carries TRBV4-1 and TRBJ2-1; TRBD2 might be the D (6 bases). The V end lost 0 bases, the J end lost 7 bases, and 10 bases lay between the germline ends. Germline-derived CDR1 and CDR2 are MGHRA and YSYEKL. This CDR3 contains 14 residues. CDR3 sequence reads: CASSQEEGSNEQFF. Written as DNA, the CDR3 is TGCGCCAGCAGCCAAGAGGAGGGATCGAATGAGCAGTTCTTC.

The chain recombines TRBV28 with TRBJ1-5; 7 bases are shared with TRBD1. The germline gives CDR1 MDHEN, CDR2 SYDVKM. The CDR3 is made up of 13 amino acids. V lost 3 bases to trimming and J lost 6 bases; unmatched junction nucleotides: 2. Written as DNA, the CDR3 is TGTGCCAGCAGTTTTGCAGGGGGTCAGCCCCAGCATTTT. The encoded protein is CASSFAGGQPQHF.